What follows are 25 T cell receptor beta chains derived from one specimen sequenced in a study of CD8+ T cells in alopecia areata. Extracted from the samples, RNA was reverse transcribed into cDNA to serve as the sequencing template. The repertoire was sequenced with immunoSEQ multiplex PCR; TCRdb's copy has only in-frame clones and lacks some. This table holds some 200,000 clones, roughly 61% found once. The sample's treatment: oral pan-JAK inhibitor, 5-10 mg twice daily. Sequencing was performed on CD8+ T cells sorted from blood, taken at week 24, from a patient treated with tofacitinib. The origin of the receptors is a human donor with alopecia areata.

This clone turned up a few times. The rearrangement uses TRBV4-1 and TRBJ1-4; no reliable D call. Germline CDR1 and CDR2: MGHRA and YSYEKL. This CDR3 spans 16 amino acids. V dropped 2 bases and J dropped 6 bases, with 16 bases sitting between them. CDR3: CASSQPPPRRDEKLFF. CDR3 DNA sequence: TGCGCCAGCAGCCAACCCCCGCCCAGGAGAGATGAAAAACTGTTTTTT.

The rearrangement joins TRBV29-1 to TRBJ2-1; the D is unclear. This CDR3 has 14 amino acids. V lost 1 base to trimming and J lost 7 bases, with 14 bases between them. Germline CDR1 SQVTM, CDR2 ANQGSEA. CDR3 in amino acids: CSVEGTPQMNEQFF. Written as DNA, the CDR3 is TGCAGCGTTGAAGGTACTCCGCAGATGAATGAGCAGTTCTTC.

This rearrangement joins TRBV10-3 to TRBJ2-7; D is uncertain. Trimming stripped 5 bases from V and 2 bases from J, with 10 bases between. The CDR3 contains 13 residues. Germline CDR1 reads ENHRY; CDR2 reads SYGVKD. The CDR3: CAISPGNAYEQYF. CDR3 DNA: TGTGCCATCAGTCCAGGTAACGCCTACGAGCAGTACTTC.

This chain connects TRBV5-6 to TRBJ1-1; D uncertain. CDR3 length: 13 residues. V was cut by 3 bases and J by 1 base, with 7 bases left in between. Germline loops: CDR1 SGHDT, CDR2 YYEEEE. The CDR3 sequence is CASSSAGNTEAFF. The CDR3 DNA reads TGTGCCAGCAGCTCAGCTGGGAACACTGAAGCTTTCTTT.

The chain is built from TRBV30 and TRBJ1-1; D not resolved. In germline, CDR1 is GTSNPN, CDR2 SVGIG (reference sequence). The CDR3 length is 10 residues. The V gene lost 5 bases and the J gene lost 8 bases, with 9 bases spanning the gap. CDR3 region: CAWGTPEAFF. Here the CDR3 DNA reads TGTGCCTGGGGCACCCCCGAAGCTTTCTTT. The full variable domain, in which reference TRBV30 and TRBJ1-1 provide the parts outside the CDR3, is SQTIHQWPATLVQPVGSPLSLECTVEGTSNPNLYWYRQAAGRGLQLLFYSVGIGQISSEVPQNLSASRPQDRQFILSSKKLLLSDSGFYLCAWGTPEAFFGQGTRLTVV.

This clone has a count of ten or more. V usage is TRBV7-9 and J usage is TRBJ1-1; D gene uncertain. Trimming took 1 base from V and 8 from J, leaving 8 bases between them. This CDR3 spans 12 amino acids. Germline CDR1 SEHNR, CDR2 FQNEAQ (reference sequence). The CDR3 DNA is TGTGCCAGCAGCTTAGGAACCCCAGAAGCTTTCTTT. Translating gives CASSLGTPEAFF.

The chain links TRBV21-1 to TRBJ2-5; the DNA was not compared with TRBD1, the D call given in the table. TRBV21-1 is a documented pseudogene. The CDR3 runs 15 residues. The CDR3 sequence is CASSKAIQESETQYF. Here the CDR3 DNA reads TGTGCCAGCAGCAAAGCGATTCAGGAAAGCGAGACCCAGTACTTC.

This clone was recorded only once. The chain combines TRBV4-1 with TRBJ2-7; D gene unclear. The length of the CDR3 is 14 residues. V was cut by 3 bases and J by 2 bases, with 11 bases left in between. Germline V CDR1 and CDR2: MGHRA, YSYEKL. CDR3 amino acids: CASSHVDGAYEQYF. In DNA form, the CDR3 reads TGCGCCAGCAGCCATGTGGACGGCGCCTACGAGCAGTACTTC.

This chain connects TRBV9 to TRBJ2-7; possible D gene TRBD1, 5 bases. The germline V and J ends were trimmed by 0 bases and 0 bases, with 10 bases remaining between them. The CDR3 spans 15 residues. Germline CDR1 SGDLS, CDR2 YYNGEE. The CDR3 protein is CASSVGTGTSYEQYF. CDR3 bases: TGTGCCAGCAGCGTAGGAACAGGCACCTCCTACGAGCAGTACTTC.

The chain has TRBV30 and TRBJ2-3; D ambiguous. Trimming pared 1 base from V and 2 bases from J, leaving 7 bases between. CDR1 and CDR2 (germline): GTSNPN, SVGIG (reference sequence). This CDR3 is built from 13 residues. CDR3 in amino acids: CAWSGQHTDTQYF. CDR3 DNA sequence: TGTGCCTGGAGTGGACAACACACAGATACGCAGTATTTT.

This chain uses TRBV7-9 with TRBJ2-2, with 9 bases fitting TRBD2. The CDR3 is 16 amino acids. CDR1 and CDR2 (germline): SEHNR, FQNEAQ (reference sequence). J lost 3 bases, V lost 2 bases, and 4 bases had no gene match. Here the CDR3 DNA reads TGTGCCAGCAGCTTAAGCGGGGGGAAGGACACCGGGGAGCTGTTTTTT. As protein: CASSLSGGKDTGELFF.

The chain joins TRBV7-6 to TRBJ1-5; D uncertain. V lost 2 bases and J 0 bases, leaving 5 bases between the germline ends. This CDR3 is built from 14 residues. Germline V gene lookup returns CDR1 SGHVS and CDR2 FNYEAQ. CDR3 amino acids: CASSLFGSNQPQHF. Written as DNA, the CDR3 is TGTGCCAGCAGCTTATTCGGTAGCAATCAGCCCCAGCATTTT.

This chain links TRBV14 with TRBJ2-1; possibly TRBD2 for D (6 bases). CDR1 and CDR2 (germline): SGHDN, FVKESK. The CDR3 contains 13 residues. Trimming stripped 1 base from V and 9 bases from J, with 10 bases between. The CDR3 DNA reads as TGTGCCAGCAGCCAAGTCGGGGGTCGTGAGCAGTTCTTC. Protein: CASSQVGGREQFF.

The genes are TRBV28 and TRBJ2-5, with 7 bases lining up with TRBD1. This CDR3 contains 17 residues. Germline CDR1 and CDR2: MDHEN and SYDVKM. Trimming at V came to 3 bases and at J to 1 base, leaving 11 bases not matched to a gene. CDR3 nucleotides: TGTGCCAGCAGTTTGGGGGACAGCGCGAAAACCCAAGAGACCCAGTACTTC. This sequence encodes CASSLGDSAKTQETQYF.

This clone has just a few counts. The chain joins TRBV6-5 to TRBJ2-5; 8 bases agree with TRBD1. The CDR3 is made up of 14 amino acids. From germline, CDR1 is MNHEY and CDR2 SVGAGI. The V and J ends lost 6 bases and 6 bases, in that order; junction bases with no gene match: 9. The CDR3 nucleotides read TGTGCCAGCAGCGGAGGACAGGGAGAGAAGACCCAGTACTTC. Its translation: CASSGGQGEKTQYF.

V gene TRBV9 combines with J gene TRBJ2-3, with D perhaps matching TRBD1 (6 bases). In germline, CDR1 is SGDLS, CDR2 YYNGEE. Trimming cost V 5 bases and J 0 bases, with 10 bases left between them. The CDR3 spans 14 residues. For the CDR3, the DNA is TGTGCCAGCAGGGACAGACCTAGCACAGATACGCAGTATTTT. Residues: CASRDRPSTDTQYF.

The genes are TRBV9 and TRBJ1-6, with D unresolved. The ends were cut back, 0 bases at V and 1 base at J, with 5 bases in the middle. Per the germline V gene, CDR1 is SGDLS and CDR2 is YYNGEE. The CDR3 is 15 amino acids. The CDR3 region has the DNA TGTGCCAGCAGCGTAGTTGCTTCCTATAATTCACCCCTCCACTTT. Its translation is CASSVVASYNSPLHF.

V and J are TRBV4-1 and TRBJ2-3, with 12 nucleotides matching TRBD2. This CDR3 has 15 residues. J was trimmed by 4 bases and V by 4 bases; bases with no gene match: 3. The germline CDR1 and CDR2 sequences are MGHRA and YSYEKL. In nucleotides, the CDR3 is TGCGCCAGCAGCCTGGCTAGCGGGGGGGCAGATACGCAGTATTTT. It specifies CASSLASGGADTQYF.

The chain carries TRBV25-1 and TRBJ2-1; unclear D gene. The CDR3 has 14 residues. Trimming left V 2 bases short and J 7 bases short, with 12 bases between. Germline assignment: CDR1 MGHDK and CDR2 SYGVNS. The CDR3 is CASSERTGKNEQFF. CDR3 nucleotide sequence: TGTGCCAGCAGTGAACGGACGGGTAAGAATGAGCAGTTCTTC.

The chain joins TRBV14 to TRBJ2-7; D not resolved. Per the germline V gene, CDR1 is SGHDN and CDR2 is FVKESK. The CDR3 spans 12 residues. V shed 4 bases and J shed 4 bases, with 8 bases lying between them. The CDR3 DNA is TGTGCCAGCAGCCCCGCCGGATACGAGCAGTACTTC. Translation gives CASSPAGYEQYF.

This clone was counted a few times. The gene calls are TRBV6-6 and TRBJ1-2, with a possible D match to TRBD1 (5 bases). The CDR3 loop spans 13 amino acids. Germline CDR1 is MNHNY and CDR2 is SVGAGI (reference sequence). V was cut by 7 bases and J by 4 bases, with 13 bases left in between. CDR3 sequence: CASKEGASYGYTF. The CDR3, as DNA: TGTGCCAGCAAGGAAGGGGCGTCCTATGGCTACACCTTC.

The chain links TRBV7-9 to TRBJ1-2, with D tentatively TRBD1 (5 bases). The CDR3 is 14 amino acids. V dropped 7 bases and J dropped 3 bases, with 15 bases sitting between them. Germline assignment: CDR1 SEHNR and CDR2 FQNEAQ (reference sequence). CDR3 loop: CASTLQMGDYGYTF. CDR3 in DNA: TGTGCCAGCACCCTTCAAATGGGGGACTATGGCTACACCTTC.

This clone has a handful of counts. The CDR3 region has the DNA TGTGCCAGCAGCCAAGGACAGGGCTCTGGCTACACCTTC. This gives the protein CASSQGQGSGYTF. The V and J genes are TRBV14 and TRBJ1-2; 7 bases line up with TRBD1. Germline V gives CDR1 SGHDN, CDR2 FVKESK. Trimming at V came to 1 base and at J to 7 bases, leaving 3 bases not matched to a gene. The CDR3 length is 13 residues.

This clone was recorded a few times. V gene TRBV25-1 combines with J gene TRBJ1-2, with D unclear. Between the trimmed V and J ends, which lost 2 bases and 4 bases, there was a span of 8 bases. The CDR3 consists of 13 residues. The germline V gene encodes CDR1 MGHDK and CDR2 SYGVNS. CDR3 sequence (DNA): TGTGCCAGCAGTGAAGGGGTTCGCTATGGCTACACCTTC. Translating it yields CASSEGVRYGYTF.

CDR3 sequence reads: CASSRTGGYGYTF. DNA for the CDR3: TGTGCCAGCAGTAGGACAGGGGGCTATGGCTACACCTTC. This chain joins TRBV6-5 and TRBJ1-2, with 10 bases aligning to TRBD1. CDR1 and CDR2 from the germline V gene are MNHEY and SVGAGI. Trimming cost V 5 bases and J 4 bases; bases outside gene matches: 1. The CDR3 spans 13 residues.